This TCR beta chain was captured by sequencing in a study of blood T cell repertoires in COVID-19 (dated by TCRdb to the early 2020s). As for the study more broadly: Collaborator samples came from the United States, Italy and Spain and covered acute and convalescent phases of COVID-19. The material from the prospective study consisted of cDNA or gDNA derived from T cells, B-cell-depleted T cells, or PBMCs. The dataset comprised deeply sampled blood TCRbeta repertoires from subjects exposed to, actively infected with, or recovered from COVID-19. The repertoires were released in a freely available public database intended as a resource for research on the immune response to SARS-CoV-2. Samples came from the ongoing ImmuneRACE study (first 160 participants) plus 1,254 subjects from 6 global collaborators. Sample metadata almost always included a de-identified subject ID, COVID-19 status, age in years and sex. Where available, HLA class I and class II types were taken from metadata supplied by the sample provider and were not determined by assay-based typing.

TCRbeta CDR3 regions were amplified from genomic DNA by means of the immunoSEQ Assay, a bias-controlled multiplex PCR. The study's own analysis went as follows. The number of nucleated cells in each sample was estimated by amplification of reference gene primers within the assay. To quantify the absolute abundance of each unique TCRbeta CDR3 rearrangement, sequence reads were collapsed and filtered. For each sample, productive Simpson clonality was calculated as the square root of Simpson's diversity index over productive rearrangements. This is the immuneACCESS table as TCRdb keeps it, with only in-frame sequences that have V and J called. A part of the clones is gone; compared with another copy, unresolved V genes explain less than half, and the rest is unexplained. V and J calls and clone size come straight from that table; D and trimming were deduced from the DNA. Within this sample are under 55,000 clones, with 79% of them counted one time only. Of the sample, about 25% falls within the top ten clones.

CDR1 and CDR2, per the germline V gene, are MDHEN and SYDVKM. V is pared back by 5 bases and J by 6 bases, with 17 bases lying between the germline termini. The CDR3 runs 14 residues from the cysteine to the phenylalanine. This entry keeps only the CDR3 DNA: 42 bases, framed from base 1. Paper-wide results and their limitations: The quantity of clinical and demographic metadata differed by source and by participant and was supplied without curation.

The collaborating institutions used their own protocols to collect whole blood in K2EDTA tubes. For TCRbeta analysis, collaborators shipped samples as frozen whole blood, isolated PBMCs, or DNA extracted from either of those sample types. A few counts support this clone. No cognate antigen has been identified for it. Base qualities were left out, and no much larger clone turns up one base away. The specimen sequenced was peripheral blood. The sequence was obtained from an older man with acute or convalescent COVID-19. The V and J genes are TRBV28 and TRBJ2-7; the best D guess is TRBD1, with 5 bases matching. The encoded CDR3 is CASSPGSLNSEQYF. The DNA is TGTGCCAGCAGTCCAGGGTCCTTGAATAGCGAGCAGTACTTC. With the rest looked up from the reference TRBV28 and TRBJ2-7 genes rather than sequenced, the full variable domain is DVKVTQSSRYLVKRTGEKVFLECVQDMDHENMFWYRQDPGLGLRLIYFSYDVKMKEKGDIPEGYSVSREKKERFSLILESASTNQTSMYLCASSPGSLNSEQYFGPGTRLTVT.